The rows below give T cell receptor beta chains drawn from one sample of a study of T-cell reconstitution after alpha-beta-depleted transplantation in children. Via MiXCR, TCRdb re-called the PCR reads, giving one row per CDR3 protein. The table lists tens of thousands of distinct CDR3 sequences, roughly 5% of them singletons. Sample: PBMCs, mostly from graft donor cells, taken 60 days after TCRalphabeta/CD19-depleted stem cell transplant. The receptors were gathered from a female patient aged 2-10 years who had a stem cell transplant for aplastic anemia, so the T cells may come from the graft donor. Both conserved end residues are part of each CDR3. A D gene is named only where the DNA matches it firmly. Clone sizes are shown as how often the clone was seen (once, few, many) or a class if it is expanded.

>TRBJ1-2|TRBV6-5|TRBD1|few
CASSEDRAHLSYTF
TGTGCCAGCAGTGAGGACAGGGCCCATTTGAGTTACACCTTC
>TRBJ2-1|TRBV4-2|TRBD2|many
CASSQVSSGGEAEQFF
TGTGCCAGCAGCCAAGTGTCTAGCGGGGGGGAAGCTGAGCAGTTCTTC
>TRBJ2-7|TRBV6-5|.|many
CASSYSGVSTWEQYF
TGTGCCAGCAGTTACTCGGGCGTCTCTACGTGGGAGCAGTACTTC
>TRBJ1-2|TRBV9|.|many
CASSPTIFGTSDGYGYTF
TGTGCCAGCAGCCCGACAATTTTCGGGACTTCAGATGGCTATGGCTACACCTTC
>TRBJ2-3|TRBV24-1|.|few
CATSDTGPYTDTQYF
TGTGCCACCAGTGATACCGGACCTTACACAGATACGCAGTATTTT
>TRBJ2-2|TRBV6-5|.|many
CASSYNWNTGELFF
TGTGCCAGCAGTTACAATTGGAACACCGGGGAGCTGTTTTTT
>TRBJ2-1|TRBV7-3|.|many
CASSLMSGYDYEQFF
TGTGCCAGCAGCTTAATGTCAGGCTACGATTATGAGCAGTTCTTC
>TRBJ2-7|TRBV10-3|.|many
CAISDSGSKAYEQYF
TGTGCCATCAGTGATAGTGGATCCAAGGCCTACGAGCAGTACTTC
>TRBJ2-7|TRBV28|TRBD1|many
CASSNTGTGAYEQYF
TGTGCCAGCAGCAACACCGGGACAGGGGCCTACGAGCAGTACTTC
>TRBJ2-1|TRBV7-3|.|few
CASSLGRFNEQFF
TGTGCCAGCAGCCTGGGGCGGTTCAATGAGCAGTTCTTC
>TRBJ2-3|TRBV18|.|few
CASSPRRGGAITDTQYF
TGTGCCAGCTCACCACGACGAGGAGGGGCGATCACAGATACGCAGTATTTT
>TRBJ2-7|TRBV2|.|many
CASSVRRDLREQYF
TGTGCCAGCAGTGTTAGACGGGATCTAAGGGAGCAGTACTTC
>TRBJ1-5|TRBV20-1|.|many
CSASPPLNQPQHF
TGCAGTGCTAGCCCTCCCCTTAATCAGCCCCAGCATTTT
>TRBJ2-1|TRBV5-6|TRBD2|many
CASSLLSGTSGYNEQFF
TGTGCCAGCAGTTTATTGAGCGGGACTAGCGGCTACAATGAGCAGTTCTTC